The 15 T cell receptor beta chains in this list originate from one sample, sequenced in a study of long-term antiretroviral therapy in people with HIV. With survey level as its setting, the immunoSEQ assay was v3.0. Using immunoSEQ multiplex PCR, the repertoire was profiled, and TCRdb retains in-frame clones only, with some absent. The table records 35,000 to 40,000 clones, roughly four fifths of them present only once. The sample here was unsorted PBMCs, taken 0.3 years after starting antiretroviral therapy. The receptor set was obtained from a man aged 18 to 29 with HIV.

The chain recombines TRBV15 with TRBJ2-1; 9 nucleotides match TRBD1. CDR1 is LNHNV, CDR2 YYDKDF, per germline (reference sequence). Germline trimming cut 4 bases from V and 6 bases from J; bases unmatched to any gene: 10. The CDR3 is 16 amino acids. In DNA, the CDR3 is TGTGCCACCAGCACCCTCGACAGGGGGGCCCTCAATGAGCAGTTCTTC. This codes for CATSTLDRGALNEQFF.

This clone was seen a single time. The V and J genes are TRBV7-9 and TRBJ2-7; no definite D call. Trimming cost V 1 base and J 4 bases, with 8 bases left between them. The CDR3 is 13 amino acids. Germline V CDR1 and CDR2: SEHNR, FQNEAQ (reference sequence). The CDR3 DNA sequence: TGTGCCAGCAGCTTAGGGGTGGGATACGAGCAGTACTTC. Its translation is CASSLGVGYEQYF.

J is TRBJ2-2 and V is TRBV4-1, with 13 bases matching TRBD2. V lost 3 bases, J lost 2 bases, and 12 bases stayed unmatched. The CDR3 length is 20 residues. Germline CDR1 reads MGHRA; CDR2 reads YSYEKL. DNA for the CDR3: TGCGCCAGCAGCCATCCCCGGACTAGCGGGGGTGGGATAAACACCGGGGAGCTGTTTTTT. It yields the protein CASSHPRTSGGGINTGELFF.

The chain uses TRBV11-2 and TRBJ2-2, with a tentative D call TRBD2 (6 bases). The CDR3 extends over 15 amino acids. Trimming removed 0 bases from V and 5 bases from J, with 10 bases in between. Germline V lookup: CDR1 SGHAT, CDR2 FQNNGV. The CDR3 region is CASSLETGATGELFF. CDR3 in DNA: TGTGCCAGCAGCTTAGAAACGGGAGCGACCGGGGAGCTGTTTTTT.

CDR3 sequence: CASSRDYGYTF. DNA of the CDR3: TGTGCCAGCAGCCGGGACTATGGCTACACCTTC. This chain connects TRBV2 to TRBJ1-2; D not certain. Germline CDR1 is SNHLY and CDR2 is FYNNEI. The CDR3 is made up of 11 amino acids. V lost 6 bases and J lost 3, with 5 bases in between.

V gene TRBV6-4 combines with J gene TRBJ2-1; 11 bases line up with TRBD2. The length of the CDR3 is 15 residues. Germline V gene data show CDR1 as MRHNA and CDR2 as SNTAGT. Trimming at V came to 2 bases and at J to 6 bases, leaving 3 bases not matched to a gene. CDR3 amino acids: CASSDETSGANEQFF. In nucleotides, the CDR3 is TGTGCCAGCAGTGACGAGACTAGCGGGGCCAATGAGCAGTTCTTC.

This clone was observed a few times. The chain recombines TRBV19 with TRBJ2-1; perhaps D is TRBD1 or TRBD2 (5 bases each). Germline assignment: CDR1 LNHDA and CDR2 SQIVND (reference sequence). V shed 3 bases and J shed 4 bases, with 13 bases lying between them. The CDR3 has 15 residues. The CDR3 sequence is CASSINPEGYNEQFF. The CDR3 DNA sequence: TGTGCCAGTAGTATTAATCCCGAGGGGTACAATGAGCAGTTCTTC.

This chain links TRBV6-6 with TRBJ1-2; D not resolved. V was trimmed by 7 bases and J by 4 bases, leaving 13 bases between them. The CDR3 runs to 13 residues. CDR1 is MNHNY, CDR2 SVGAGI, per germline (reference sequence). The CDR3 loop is CASTWASTYGYTF. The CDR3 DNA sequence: TGTGCCAGCACATGGGCGTCTACCTATGGCTACACCTTC.

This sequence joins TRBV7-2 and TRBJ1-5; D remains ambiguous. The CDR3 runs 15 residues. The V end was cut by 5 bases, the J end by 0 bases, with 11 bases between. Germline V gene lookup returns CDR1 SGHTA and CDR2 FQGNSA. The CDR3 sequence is CASSPSGYSNQPQHF. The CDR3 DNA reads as TGTGCCAGCAGCCCCTCGGGATATAGCAATCAGCCCCAGCATTTT.

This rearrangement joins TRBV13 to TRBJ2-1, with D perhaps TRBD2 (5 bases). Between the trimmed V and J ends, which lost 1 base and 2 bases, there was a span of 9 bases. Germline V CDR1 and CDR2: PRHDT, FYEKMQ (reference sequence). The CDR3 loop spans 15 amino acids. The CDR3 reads CASSLAGSAYNEQFF. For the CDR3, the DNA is TGTGCCAGCAGCTTAGCGGGGAGTGCCTACAATGAGCAGTTCTTC. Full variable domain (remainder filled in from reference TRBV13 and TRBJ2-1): AAGVIQSPRHLIKEKRETATLKCYPIPRHDTVYWYQQGPGQDPQFLISFYEKMQSDKGSIPDRFSAQQFSDYHSELNMSSLELGDSALYFCASSLAGSAYNEQFFGPGTRLTVL.

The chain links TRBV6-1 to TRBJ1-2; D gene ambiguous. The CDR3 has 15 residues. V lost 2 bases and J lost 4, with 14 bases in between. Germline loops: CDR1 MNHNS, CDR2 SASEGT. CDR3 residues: CASSESSRMLYGYTF. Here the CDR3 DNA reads TGTGCCAGCAGTGAATCGTCCAGGATGCTCTATGGCTACACCTTC.

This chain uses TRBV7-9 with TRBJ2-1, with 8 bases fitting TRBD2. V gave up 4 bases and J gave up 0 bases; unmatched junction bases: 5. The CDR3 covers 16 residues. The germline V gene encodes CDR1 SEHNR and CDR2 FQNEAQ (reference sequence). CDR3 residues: CASSSFSGSSYNEQFF. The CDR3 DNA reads TGTGCCAGCAGCTCCTTCAGCGGGAGCTCCTACAATGAGCAGTTCTTC.

The CDR3 nucleotides are TGTGCCAGCAGCACCCGAGCCCCGGGACAGGCCTACAATGAGCAGTTCTTC. As protein: CASSTRAPGQAYNEQFF. The chain has TRBV9 and TRBJ2-1; 8 nucleotides line up with TRBD1. Per the germline V gene, CDR1 is SGDLS and CDR2 is YYNGEE. V dropped 4 bases and J dropped 2; count of bases not matched to a gene: 11. The CDR3 length is 17 residues.

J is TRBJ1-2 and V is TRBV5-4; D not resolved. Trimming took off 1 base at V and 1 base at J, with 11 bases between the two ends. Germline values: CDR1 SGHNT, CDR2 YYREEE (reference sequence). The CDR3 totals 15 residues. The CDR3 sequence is CASSLISGDNYGYTF. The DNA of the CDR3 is TGTGCCAGCAGCTTGATCAGTGGCGATAACTATGGCTACACCTTC.

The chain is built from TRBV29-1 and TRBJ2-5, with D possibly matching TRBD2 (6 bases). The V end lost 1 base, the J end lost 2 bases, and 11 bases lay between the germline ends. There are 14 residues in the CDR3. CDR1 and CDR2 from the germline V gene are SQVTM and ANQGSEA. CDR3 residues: CSVEVRRGQETQYF. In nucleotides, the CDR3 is TGCAGCGTTGAAGTGAGGCGGGGTCAAGAGACCCAGTACTTC.